What follows are 26 T cell receptor beta chains derived from one specimen sequenced in a study of blood T cell repertoires in COVID-19. This table comes from immunoSEQ multiplex PCR, and its TCRdb copy is limited to in-frame clones, with some not included. The profile shows 150,000 to 200,000 clones, 60% to 80% of them singletons. Material: peripheral blood. Receptors were obtained from a man aged 55 to 70 with active or convalescent COVID-19.

The chain combines TRBV27 with TRBJ2-7, with 13 bases matching TRBD2. There are 16 residues in the CDR3. The J segment lost 3 bases and the V segment lost 3 bases, leaving 5 bases of the junction unmatched. Germline V lookup: CDR1 MNHEY, CDR2 SMNVEV (reference sequence). The CDR3 here is CASSFRTSGRGYEQYF. DNA of the CDR3: TGTGCCAGCAGTTTTCGGACTAGCGGGAGAGGCTACGAGCAGTACTTC.

This chain links TRBV4-3 with TRBJ1-5; no clear D gene. The CDR3 extends over 13 amino acids. Germline CDR1 and CDR2: LGHNA and YSLEER. V was cut by 1 base and J by 7 bases, with 8 bases left in between. The CDR3: CASSQGRGQPQHF. CDR3 in DNA: TGCGCCAGCAGCCAAGGGCGCGGACAGCCCCAGCATTTT.

The chain recombines TRBV2 with TRBJ2-2, with 9 nucleotides matching TRBD1. J lost 5 bases, V lost 8 bases, and 9 bases had no gene match. The CDR3 spans 15 residues. Germline assignment: CDR1 SNHLY and CDR2 FYNNEI. The chain's CDR3 is CASETDRGRTGELFF. The DNA of the CDR3 is TGTGCCAGCGAGACGGACAGGGGAAGGACCGGGGAGCTGTTTTTT.

This sequence joins TRBV5-4 and TRBJ2-7; 8 bases line up with TRBD1. The CDR3 runs to 14 residues. Germline values: CDR1 SGHNT, CDR2 YYREEE (reference sequence). J lost 4 bases, V lost 4 bases, and 7 bases had no gene match. DNA of the CDR3: TGTGCCAGCAGCAAGACCGACAGGGGTTACGAGCAGTACTTC. Its translation: CASSKTDRGYEQYF.

This sequence joins TRBV4-2 and TRBJ2-2, with a possible D match to TRBD1 (5 bases). The CDR3 spans 14 residues. The germline CDR1 and CDR2 sequences are LGHNA and YNFKEQ. Trimming stripped 5 bases from V and 3 bases from J, with 10 bases between. The CDR3 coding sequence is TGTGCCAGCAGCATAGTAGGGGACACCGGGGAGCTGTTTTTT. Translated: CASSIVGDTGELFF.

This chain connects TRBV5-1 to TRBJ2-1; tentatively, D is TRBD2 (6 bases). Germline lookup yields CDR1 SGHRS and CDR2 YFSETQ. CDR3 length equals 15 residues. V was clipped by 0 bases and J by 6 bases, with 13 bases between them. The CDR3: CASSLVGSPANEQFF. CDR3 nucleotides: TGCGCCAGCAGCTTGGTCGGGAGCCCCGCCAATGAGCAGTTCTTC.

This clone appeared a few times. The CDR3 DNA is TGTGCCAGCAGCGAATACGGGACAGACTACGAGCAGTACTTC. This gives the protein CASSEYGTDYEQYF. The V gene is TRBV9, the J gene TRBJ2-7; 7 positions match TRBD1. J lost 3 bases, V lost 3 bases, and 6 bases had no gene match. The length of the CDR3 is 14 residues. The germline V gene has CDR1 SGDLS and CDR2 YYNGEE.

This clone showed up just a few times. The chain uses TRBV13 and TRBJ2-3, with TRBD1 identical over 8 bases. The germline gives CDR1 PRHDT, CDR2 FYEKMQ (reference sequence). The CDR3 totals 17 residues. Germline trimming cut 5 bases from V and 1 base from J; bases unmatched to any gene: 11. The CDR3 region has the DNA TGTGCCAGCAGCCCGGGACAGGATGACAGAGGCACAGATACGCAGTATTTT. This gives the protein CASSPGQDDRGTDTQYF.

The chain couples TRBV6-1 to TRBJ2-7; D is possibly TRBD2 (6 bases). Germline CDR1 and CDR2: MNHNS and SASEGT. The V and J ends lost 2 bases and 4 bases respectively, with 12 bases between them. The CDR3 totals 14 residues. The CDR3 coding sequence is TGTGCCAGCAGTGAATCCGGGGGACGGTACGAGCAGTACTTC. It codes for CASSESGGRYEQYF.

This clone was seen a handful of times. The chain combines TRBV2 with TRBJ2-7; 7 nucleotides match TRBD2. V lost 4 bases and J lost 6; bases outside the gene matches: 6. The germline V gene encodes CDR1 SNHLY and CDR2 FYNNEI. The CDR3 extends over 13 amino acids. CDR3 bases: TGTGCCAGCAGTGTTGGCGGGAGTCGCGAGCAGTACTTC. Translation gives CASSVGGSREQYF.

The V and J genes are TRBV18 and TRBJ2-3; 12 nucleotides align to TRBD2. The ends lost 4 bases at V and 0 bases at J; junction bases unmatched: 5. The CDR3 has 17 amino acids. CDR1 KGHSH and CDR2 LQKENI come from the germline V gene. The CDR3 spells CASSQGTSGSSTDTQYF. The DNA for the CDR3 is TGTGCCAGCTCACAAGGGACTAGCGGGTCCAGCACAGATACGCAGTATTTT.

The chain has TRBV7-6 and TRBJ1-2, with a weak D call TRBD1 (5 bases). The CDR3 is made up of 13 amino acids. V shed 2 bases and J shed 7 bases, with 11 bases lying between them. Germline values: CDR1 SGHVS, CDR2 FNYEAQ. The CDR3 is CASSLRRGSGYTF. The CDR3 DNA reads as TGTGCCAGCAGCTTAAGGCGGGGGTCTGGCTACACCTTC.

The rearrangement uses TRBV28 and TRBJ2-5; perhaps TRBD1 as D (5 bases). Germline CDR1 and CDR2: MDHEN and SYDVKM. CDR3 length equals 15 residues. The ends were cut back, 1 base at V and 7 bases at J, with 16 bases in the middle. The CDR3 DNA is TGTGCCAGCAGTTTATCCCCCCTGGCTCAGGGGACCCAGTACTTC. Its protein product is CASSLSPLAQGTQYF.

The chain is built from TRBV4-3 and TRBJ2-5; TRBD2 aligns across 11 bases. The V gene's germline CDR1 is LGHNA and CDR2 YSLEER. The length of the CDR3 is 19 residues. V shed 4 bases, J shed 5 bases, and the junction held 18 bases outside the gene matches. The CDR3 bases are TGCGCCAGCAGCCCATTAAAGACTAGCGGGAACCCCGAGGGGGAGACCCAGTACTTC. Protein product: CASSPLKTSGNPEGETQYF.

The rearrangement uses TRBV11-2 and TRBJ2-5; 9 bases line up with TRBD1. The CDR3 totals 14 residues. Germline V gene sequence: CDR1 SGHAT, CDR2 FQNNGV. V gave up 5 bases and J gave up 4 bases; unmatched junction bases: 5. In DNA, the CDR3 is TGTGCCAGCAGCCCGGGACAGGGTGGAGAGACCCAGTACTTC. Its protein is CASSPGQGGETQYF.

This chain uses TRBV30 with TRBJ1-4, with 9 bases fitting TRBD1. The CDR3 is 14 residues long. Unmatched junction bases numbered 9, after V lost 5 bases and J lost 8 bases. Germline-derived CDR1 and CDR2 are GTSNPN and SVGIG (reference sequence). Here the CDR3 DNA reads TGTGCCTGGGCGTATTCAGGACAGGGGGAAAAACTGTTTTTT. Translation gives CAWAYSGQGEKLFF.

V is TRBV6-8 and J is TRBJ2-1, with D unclear. Trimming pared 2 bases from V and 15 bases from J, leaving 11 bases between. Germline lookup yields CDR1 MNHGY and CDR2 SAAAGT. This CDR3 is built from 11 residues. CDR3 in DNA: TGTGCCAGCAGTTACGATCCCTTGGCGTTCTTC. It specifies CASSYDPLAFF.

V is TRBV5-5 and J is TRBJ2-3; D might be TRBD2 (6 bases). The germline V gene has CDR1 SGHKS and CDR2 YYEKEE (reference sequence). The CDR3 runs 15 residues. Trimming removed 4 bases at V and 5 bases at J, with 17 bases between. In DNA form, the CDR3 reads TGTGCCAGCAGCACCCTGGGACTGTCAGGAGATACGCAGTATTTT. Its translation: CASSTLGLSGDTQYF.

V gene TRBV7-2 combines with J gene TRBJ2-7; 8 bases agree with TRBD2. After removal of 2 bases from V and 3 bases from J, the junction contained 6 bases not matched to a gene. This CDR3 has 15 amino acids. CDR1 is SGHTA and CDR2 is FQGNSA in the germline V gene. The CDR3 DNA reads TGTGCCAGCAGCTTATTCACTGGGACTAGCTACGAGCAGTACTTC. It codes for CASSLFTGTSYEQYF.

The rearrangement links TRBV10-3 to TRBJ1-1; maybe TRBD1 (6 bases). Germline CDR1 is ENHRY and CDR2 is SYGVKD. V was clipped by 0 bases and J by 3 bases, with 14 bases between them. The CDR3 runs to 16 residues. The CDR3 region is CAISESGAGVHTEAFF. The CDR3 DNA is TGTGCCATCAGTGAGTCGGGGGCAGGGGTACACACTGAAGCTTTCTTT.

This chain links TRBV4-1 with TRBJ1-5, with D possibly TRBD1 on 5 matching bases. Germline V lookup: CDR1 MGHRA, CDR2 YSYEKL. The CDR3 contains 17 residues. Trimming removed 0 bases from V and 4 bases from J, with 16 bases in between. Written as DNA, the CDR3 is TGCGCCAGCAGCCAAGAACCCCCCCGGGGGAGGAATCAGCCCCAGCATTTT. It yields the protein CASSQEPPRGRNQPQHF.

The CDR3 sequence is CASRGWEFSSREGYTF. For the CDR3, the DNA is TGTGCCAGCCGCGGCTGGGAGTTCTCCAGTCGGGAAGGCTACACCTTC. V usage is TRBV2 and J usage is TRBJ1-2; no firm D call. Trimming pared 8 bases from V and 8 bases from J, leaving 27 bases between. CDR1 is SNHLY and CDR2 is FYNNEI in the germline V gene. This CDR3 has 16 amino acids.

The chain couples TRBV11-2 to TRBJ2-1; D remains unclear. Deletions cut 5 bases from V and 2 bases from J, with 10 bases between. The CDR3 consists of 14 residues. CDR1 SGHAT and CDR2 FQNNGV come from the germline V gene. The chain's CDR3 is CASSQPGPYNEQFF. CDR3 nucleotide sequence: TGTGCCAGCAGCCAACCTGGGCCCTACAATGAGCAGTTCTTC.

The rearrangement joins TRBV18 to TRBJ2-1; D may be TRBD1 (6 bases). V was pared by 3 bases and J by 4 bases, with 22 bases between. Looked up from germline, CDR1 is KGHSH and CDR2 is LQKENI. The CDR3 length is 18 residues. CDR3 DNA sequence: TGTGCCAGCTCACCGACAGGAAGGGGACCCCCTTTATACAATGAGCAGTTCTTC. It codes for CASSPTGRGPPLYNEQFF.

The J gene is TRBJ2-7, the V gene TRBV10-3; D possibly corresponds to TRBD1 (6 bases). The CDR3 extends over 14 amino acids. The germline gives CDR1 ENHRY, CDR2 SYGVKD. The V and J ends lost 3 bases and 3 bases respectively, with 12 bases between them. CDR3 region: CAISEKGEGYEQYF. CDR3 DNA sequence: TGTGCCATCAGTGAAAAGGGGGAAGGCTACGAGCAGTACTTC.

CDR3 nucleotide sequence: TGTGCCAGCAGCTTATATAGCGACAAGACCCAGTACTTC. Protein: CASSLYSDKTQYF. The chain uses TRBV11-2 and TRBJ2-5; TRBD2 might be the D (5 bases). Trimming took off 2 bases at V and 6 bases at J, with 10 bases between the two ends. CDR3 length: 13 residues. Germline CDR1 reads SGHAT; CDR2 reads FQNNGV. Using reference TRBV11-2 and TRBJ2-5 for the parts outside the CDR3, the full variable domain is EAGVAQSPRYKIIEKRQSVAFWCNPISGHATLYWYQQILGQGPKLLIQFQNNGVVDDSQLPKDRFSAERLKGVDSTLKIQPAKLEDSAVYLCASSLYSDKTQYFGPGTRLLVL.